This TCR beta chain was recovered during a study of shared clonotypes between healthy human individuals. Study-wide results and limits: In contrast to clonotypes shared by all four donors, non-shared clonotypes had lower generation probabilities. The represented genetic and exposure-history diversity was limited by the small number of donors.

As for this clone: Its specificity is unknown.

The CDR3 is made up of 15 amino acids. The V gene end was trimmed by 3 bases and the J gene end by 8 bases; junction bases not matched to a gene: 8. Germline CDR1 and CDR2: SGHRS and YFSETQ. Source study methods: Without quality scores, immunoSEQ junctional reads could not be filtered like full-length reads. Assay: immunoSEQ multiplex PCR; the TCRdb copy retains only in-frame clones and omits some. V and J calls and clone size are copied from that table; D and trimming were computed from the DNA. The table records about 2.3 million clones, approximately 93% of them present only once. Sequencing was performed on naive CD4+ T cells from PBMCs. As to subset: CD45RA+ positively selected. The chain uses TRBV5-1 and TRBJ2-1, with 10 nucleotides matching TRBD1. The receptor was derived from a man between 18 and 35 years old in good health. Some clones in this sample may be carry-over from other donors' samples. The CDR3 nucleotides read TGCGCCAGCAGCTATCGACAGGGGGCTTTGGATGAGCAGTTCTTC. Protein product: CASSYRQGALDEQFF.